Listed here are 7 T cell receptor beta chains from one sample, sequenced in a study of cytomegalovirus exposure and HLA in healthy donors. Use of 60 Vbeta and 13 Jbeta primers characterized the PCR. The table came from immunoSEQ multiplex PCR; TCRdb's copy has only in-frame clones and leaves some out. The sample lists about 180,000 clones, 80% occurring once. The sample taken for sequencing was PBMCs. The receptors were gathered from a girl between 10 and 17 years old in good health and CMV-seropositive.

This chain uses TRBV5-6 with TRBJ2-5; 7 nucleotides align to TRBD2. CDR1 and CDR2 from the germline V gene are SGHDT and YYEEEE. The CDR3 covers 15 residues. The V and J ends lost 0 bases and 5 bases, in that order; junction bases with no gene match: 7. The CDR3 sequence: CASSLVAGLGETQYF. CDR3 in DNA: TGTGCCAGCAGCTTGGTAGCGGGCCTGGGGGAGACCCAGTACTTC.

The rearrangement uses TRBV2 and TRBJ2-5; unclear D gene. Between the trimmed V and J ends, which lost 4 bases and 4 bases, there was a span of 10 bases. CDR3 length equals 13 residues. CDR1 is SNHLY and CDR2 is FYNNEI in the germline V gene. CDR3 in DNA: TGTGCCAGCAGTGGAAGCCCTTTAGAGACCCAGTACTTC. It is translated as CASSGSPLETQYF.

The rearrangement links TRBV6-5 to TRBJ1-3; TRBD1 matches 7 bases. In germline, CDR1 is MNHEY, CDR2 SVGAGI. This CDR3 comprises 15 residues. Unmatched junction bases numbered 6, after V lost 4 bases and J lost 3 bases. This CDR3 reads CASSFLTGFGNTIYF. Here the CDR3 DNA reads TGTGCCAGCAGTTTTCTGACAGGGTTTGGAAACACCATATATTTT.

This chain links TRBV30 with TRBJ2-3; D perhaps matches TRBD2 (6 bases). V was trimmed by 3 bases and J by 1 base, leaving 14 bases between them. The germline CDR1 and CDR2 sequences are GTSNPN and SVGIG (reference sequence). There are 15 residues in the CDR3. The chain's CDR3 is CAWRLRGEGTDTQYF. The DNA of the CDR3 is TGTGCCTGGAGACTACGCGGGGAGGGCACAGATACGCAGTATTTT.

V and J are TRBV19 and TRBJ1-5; 7 bases match TRBD1. This CDR3 is built from 12 residues. Germline CDR1 LNHDA, CDR2 SQIVND (reference sequence). J was trimmed by 4 bases and V by 6 bases; bases with no gene match: 0. CDR3 sequence reads: CASRGQNQPQHF. In DNA form, the CDR3 reads TGTGCCAGTAGGGGACAGAATCAGCCCCAGCATTTT.

J is TRBJ2-7 and V is TRBV27, with TRBD1 as a possible D gene (5 bases). Germline V gene data show CDR1 as MNHEY and CDR2 as SMNVEV (reference sequence). This CDR3 is built from 15 residues. The V and J ends lost 0 bases and 3 bases respectively, with 12 bases between them. The CDR3 DNA reads TGTGCCAGCAGTTTATCGCCGTACAGGCACTACGAGCAGTACTTC. Amino acid sequence: CASSLSPYRHYEQYF.

This chain uses TRBV27 with TRBJ2-1; 8 nucleotides match TRBD1. V dropped 5 bases and J dropped 0; count of bases not matched to a gene: 12. Germline V lookup: CDR1 MNHEY, CDR2 SMNVEV (reference sequence). This CDR3 region has 18 residues. CDR3 nucleotide sequence: TGTGCCAGCAGTCCATTTGGACAGGGAGTGAGCTCCTACAATGAGCAGTTCTTC. Residues: CASSPFGQGVSSYNEQFF.